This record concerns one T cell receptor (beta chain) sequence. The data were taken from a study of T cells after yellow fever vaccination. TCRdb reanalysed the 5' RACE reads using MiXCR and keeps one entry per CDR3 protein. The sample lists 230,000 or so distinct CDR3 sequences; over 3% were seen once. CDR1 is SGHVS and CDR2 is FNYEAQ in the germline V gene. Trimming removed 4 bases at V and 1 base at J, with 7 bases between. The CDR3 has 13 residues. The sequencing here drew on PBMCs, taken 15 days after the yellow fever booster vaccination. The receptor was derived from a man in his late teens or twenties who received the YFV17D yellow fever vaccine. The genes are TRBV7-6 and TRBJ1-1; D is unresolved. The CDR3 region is CASSSLENTEAFF. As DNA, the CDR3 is TGTGCCAGCAGCTCTTTAGAGAACACTGAAGCTTTCTTT.